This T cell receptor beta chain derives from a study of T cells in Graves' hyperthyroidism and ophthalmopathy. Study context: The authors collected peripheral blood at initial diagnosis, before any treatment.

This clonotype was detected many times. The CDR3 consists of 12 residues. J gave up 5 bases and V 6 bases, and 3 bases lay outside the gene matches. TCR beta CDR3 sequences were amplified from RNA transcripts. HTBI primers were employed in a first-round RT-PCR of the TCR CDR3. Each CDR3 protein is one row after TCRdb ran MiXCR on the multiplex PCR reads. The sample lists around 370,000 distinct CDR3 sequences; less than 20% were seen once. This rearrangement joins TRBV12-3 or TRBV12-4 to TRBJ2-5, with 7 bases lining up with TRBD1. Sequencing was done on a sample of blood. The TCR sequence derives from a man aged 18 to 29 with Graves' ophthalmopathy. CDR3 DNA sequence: TGTGCCAGCAGCACAGGGGCCGAGACCCAGTACTTC. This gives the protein CASSTGAETQYF.